This T cell receptor beta chain is from a study of cytomegalovirus exposure and HLA in healthy donors. Study-level points and caveats: Fewer than 20,000 TCR beta sequences were associated with HLA alleles at 0.05 false discovery rate in a later analysis.

For this clone: Antigen unknown.

This cohort consisted of healthy bone marrow donors. The length of the CDR3 is 14 residues. Germline assignment: CDR1 GTSNPN and CDR2 SVGIG (reference sequence). V was trimmed by 2 bases and J by 4 bases, leaving 15 bases between them. A multiplex PCR was run with 60 Vbeta primers and 13 Jbeta primers. TCRdb's table, derived via immunoSEQ multiplex PCR, lists solely in-frame clones and lacks some. The sample contains about 160,000 clones, about 75% of which appear only once. This chain links TRBV30 with TRBJ2-7; tentative D call: TRBD1 (6 bases). This TCR came from a woman between 50 and 59 years old in good health and CMV-seropositive. The sequencing input was PBMCs. The CDR3 is CAWSPLGTSYEQYF. CDR3 coding DNA: TGTGCCTGGAGTCCTTTAGGGACATCTTACGAGCAGTACTTC.